Presented here are 12 T cell receptor beta chains from one specimen sequenced in a study of T and B cells in COVID-19 patients (dated by TCRdb to 2020 to 2021). TCRdb names Illumina MiSeq as the instrument used. TRB rearrangements were amplified by multiplex PCR with BIOMED2 TRB-A/B primer pools. TCRdb redid the processing of the public reads, applying fastp at Q25 and MiXCR, and retained in-frame beta chains. Each entry is one CDR3 protein sequence, shown with its most common DNA and genes. This sample is represented by roughly 13,000 distinct CDR3 sequences; 28% of them were singletons. Together, the top ten hold nearly 7% of the sample. TRB repertoires were amplified from roughly 230-500 ng of genomic DNA extracted from blood. Sequenced material: blood. All receptors come from a human donor who had recovered from COVID-19.

This clonotype was observed many times. This sequence joins TRBV5-4 and TRBJ2-3, with TRBD2 matching over 8 bases. Germline trimming cut 4 bases from V and 3 bases from J; bases unmatched to any gene: 4. Germline V gene lookup returns CDR1 SGHNT and CDR2 YYREEE (reference sequence). The CDR3 has 14 amino acids. The CDR3 loop is CASSKAGVTDTQYF. Here the CDR3 DNA reads TGTGCCAGCAGCAAAGCGGGAGTGACAGATACGCAGTATTTT.

This rearrangement joins TRBV11-2 to TRBJ1-2; maybe TRBD1 (6 bases). CDR3 length: 15 residues. The germline V gene encodes CDR1 SGHAT and CDR2 FQNNGV. V was clipped by 2 bases and J by 2 bases, with 12 bases between them. The CDR3 DNA is TGTGCCAGCAGCTTAACCGGGGGGCTGAACTATGGCTACACCTTC. This sequence encodes CASSLTGGLNYGYTF.

This clonotype was detected many times. The chain joins TRBV12-3 or TRBV12-4 to TRBJ2-3; D unresolved. Trimming left V 5 bases short and J 5 bases short, with 14 bases between. The CDR3 loop spans 14 amino acids. This chain's CDR3 is CASSAGSTGDTQYF. CDR3 nucleotides: TGTGCCAGCAGTGCCGGGTCCACGGGAGATACGCAGTATTTT.

This clonotype appeared a single time. A much larger clonotype is one base distant, so this may be a read error. The chain couples TRBV5-6 to TRBJ2-3; TRBD2 might be the D (6 bases). Trimming cost V 4 bases and J 0 bases, with 12 bases left between them. The CDR3 is made up of 15 amino acids. Germline V gene data show CDR1 as SGHDT and CDR2 as YYEEEE. DNA for the CDR3: TGTGCCAGCAGCAACGGGACTCCTAGCACAGATACGCAGTATTTT. Encoded protein: CASSNGTPSTDTQYF.

This clonotype was counted only a few times. V and J are TRBV10-3 and TRBJ1-6, with D perhaps matching TRBD1 (5 bases). The V and J ends lost 11 bases and 3 bases respectively, with 14 bases between them. The CDR3 is 14 amino acids. The germline CDR1 and CDR2 sequences are ENHRY and SYGVKD. CDR3 DNA sequence: TGTGCCTCCCGACAGTGGGACTATAATTCACCCCTCCACTTT. It specifies CASRQWDYNSPLHF.

This clonotype was detected only a few times. The chain has TRBV18 and TRBJ1-5; D gene ambiguous. The germline CDR1 and CDR2 sequences are KGHSH and LQKENI. This CDR3 comprises 13 residues. V lost 6 bases and J lost 0, with 6 bases in between. The CDR3 here is CASSGDSNQPQHF. In DNA form, the CDR3 reads TGTGCCAGCTCGGGAGATAGCAATCAGCCCCAGCATTTT.

There are many counts of this clonotype. For the CDR3, the DNA is TGTGCCAGTAGTATGAAAGGGGCCGGGAACACTGAAGCTTTCTTT. Its protein product is CASSMKGAGNTEAFF. The chain is built from TRBV19 and TRBJ1-1, with a weak D call TRBD1 (5 bases). In germline, CDR1 is LNHDA, CDR2 SQIVND (reference sequence). V lost 3 bases and J 1 base, leaving 12 bases between the germline ends. The CDR3 has 15 amino acids.

This clonotype appeared a few times. This chain connects TRBV6-1 to TRBJ1-1; D is undetermined. Trimming pared 5 bases from V and 9 bases from J, leaving 13 bases between. Germline CDR1 and CDR2: MNHNS and SASEGT. There are 12 residues in the CDR3. The CDR3 here is CASSISSLQAFF. For the CDR3, the DNA is TGTGCCAGCAGTATATCCTCCCTTCAAGCTTTCTTT.

This clonotype was observed at least ten times. The rearrangement uses TRBV5-6 and TRBJ2-7, with D perhaps being TRBD1 or TRBD2 (6 bases each). Germline CDR1 is SGHDT and CDR2 is YYEEEE. Trimming removed 1 base at V and 4 bases at J, with 12 bases between. CDR3 length: 14 residues. The DNA for the CDR3 is TGTGCCAGCAGCTTGTCGGGGGCCGTTTACGAGCAGTACTTC. Translating gives CASSLSGAVYEQYF.

By share of the sample, this clonotype is medium-sized (0.01 to 0.1%). This chain joins TRBV15 and TRBJ2-3; D uncertain. Trimming stripped 0 bases from V and 0 bases from J, with 10 bases between. CDR3 length: 16 residues. Germline lookup yields CDR1 LNHNV and CDR2 YYDKDF (reference sequence). The CDR3 DNA sequence: TGTGCCACCAGCAGAGATCGGGCTAAGAGCACAGATACGCAGTATTTT. Its translation is CATSRDRAKSTDTQYF.

The chain is built from TRBV11-1 and TRBJ2-6; D call uncertain. CDR1 is SGHAT and CDR2 is FQDESV in the germline V gene (reference sequence). V dropped 1 base and J dropped 0 bases, with 13 bases sitting between them. This CDR3 has 18 residues. The CDR3 sequence: CASSLGSGRSSGANVLTF. CDR3 coding DNA: TGTGCCAGCAGCTTAGGGTCAGGAAGGAGCTCTGGGGCCAACGTCCTGACTTTC.

The sample holds a few counts of this clonotype. The rearrangement links TRBV27 to TRBJ1-1, with no clear D. Germline V gene lookup returns CDR1 MNHEY and CDR2 SMNVEV (reference sequence). The CDR3 runs to 16 residues. Trimming shortened V by 4 bases and J by 11 bases, and 26 bases separated the two germline ends. The CDR3 nucleotides are TGTGCCAGCAGTTACCAAGGTCCTCCCAGCCCAATGAACGCTTTCTTT. Protein sequence: CASSYQGPPSPMNAFF.